Sequencing of this TCR beta chain was carried out in a study of blood T cell repertoires in COVID-19. The ends were cut back, 0 bases at V and 6 bases at J, with 12 bases in the middle. This CDR3 spans 14 amino acids. Germline CDR1 MNHEY, CDR2 SMNVEV (reference sequence). Here immunoSEQ multiplex PCR was the method, and the copy in TCRdb shows in-frame clones only, minus some. The repertoire holds roughly 370,000 clones, around nine tenths seen once, with roughly 9.4% in the top ten. This clonotype was obtained from a woman between 50 and 59 years old who had recovered from COVID-19. Sequenced input: PBMCs or T cells enriched from blood (not recorded which). The chain carries TRBV27 and TRBJ2-7; tentatively, D is TRBD1 (6 bases). The CDR3 sequence: CASSLSSGVGEQYF. The CDR3 coding sequence is TGTGCCAGCAGTTTATCCTCAGGGGTTGGCGAGCAGTACTTC.